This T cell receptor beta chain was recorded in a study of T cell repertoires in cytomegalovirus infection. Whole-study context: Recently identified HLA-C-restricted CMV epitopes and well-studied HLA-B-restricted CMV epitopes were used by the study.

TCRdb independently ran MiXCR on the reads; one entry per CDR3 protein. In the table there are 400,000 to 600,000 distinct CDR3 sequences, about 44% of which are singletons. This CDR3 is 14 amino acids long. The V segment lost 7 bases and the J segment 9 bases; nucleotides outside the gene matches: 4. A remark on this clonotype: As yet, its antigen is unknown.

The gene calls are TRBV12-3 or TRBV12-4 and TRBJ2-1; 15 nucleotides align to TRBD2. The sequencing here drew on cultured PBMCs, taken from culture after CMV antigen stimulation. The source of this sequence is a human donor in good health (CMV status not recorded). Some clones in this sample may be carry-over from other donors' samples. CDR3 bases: TGTGCCAGCACACAGGGACTAGCGGGGGGTGAGCAGTTCTTC. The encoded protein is CASTQGLAGGEQFF.